The 27 T cell receptor beta chains below were found in one sample sequenced in a study of CD8 T cells in ankylosing spondylitis. Antigen specificity for these receptors is unknown. Overall study findings and caveats: For ankylosing spondylitis blood, a TCR beta motif of fewer than 10 highly homologous variants appeared characteristic.

One entry per CDR3 protein results from TCRdb running MiXCR on the 5' RACE reads. The data show under 450,000 distinct CDR3 sequences, with 17% seen just once and approximately 0.93% held by the top ten. Sequenced sample: blood, either unsorted or a sorted T cell fraction (not recorded which). Receptors were obtained from a male donor with ankylosing spondylitis.

The J gene is TRBJ2-1, the V gene TRBV10-3; TRBD2 matches at 12 bases. The V and J ends lost 3 bases and 2 bases, in that order; junction bases with no gene match: 8. The CDR3 spans 18 residues. In germline, CDR1 is ENHRY, CDR2 SYGVKD. CDR3: CAISERLAGAITYNEQFF. DNA of the CDR3: TGTGCCATCAGTGAAAGACTAGCGGGGGCGATTACCTACAATGAGCAGTTCTTC.

The J gene is TRBJ1-2, the V gene TRBV29-1; D may be TRBD1 (6 bases). This CDR3 has 13 residues. Germline-derived CDR1 and CDR2 are SQVTM and ANQGSEA. V gave up 8 bases and J gave up 3 bases, with 16 bases separating them. This chain's CDR3 is CSISSTGDYGYTF. CDR3 DNA sequence: TGCAGCATATCTTCGACAGGAGACTATGGCTACACCTTC.

The table lists this clonotype with a few counts. The chain uses TRBV2 and TRBJ2-5; TRBD1 is a possible D gene (6 bases). The CDR3 is made up of 15 amino acids. In germline, CDR1 is SNHLY, CDR2 FYNNEI. The V end was cut by 3 bases, the J end by 9 bases, with 20 bases between. The CDR3, as DNA: TGTGCCAGCAGTGATCGGGGACAAACTAAAGGGGCCCAGTACTTC. Encoded protein: CASSDRGQTKGAQYF.

At least ten counts were recorded for this clonotype. J is TRBJ1-2 and V is TRBV5-1, with a tentative D call TRBD1 (5 bases). The V gene's germline CDR1 is SGHRS and CDR2 YFSETQ. V shed 7 bases and J shed 0 bases, with 10 bases lying between them. The CDR3 length is 13 residues. The CDR3: CASRDGANYGYTF. The CDR3 region has the DNA TGCGCCAGCCGGGACGGAGCTAACTATGGCTACACCTTC.

This clonotype was seen more than once but under ten times. The chain uses TRBV20-1 and TRBJ2-7, with D possibly being TRBD1 (5 bases). The V end lost 1 base, the J end lost 1 base, and 11 bases lay between the germline ends. This CDR3 comprises 14 residues. The germline V gene encodes CDR1 DFQATT and CDR2 SNEGSKA (reference sequence). CDR3 sequence reads: CSARGQGRSYEQYF. CDR3 in DNA: TGCAGTGCTAGAGGTCAGGGTAGGTCCTACGAGCAGTACTTC.

The chain has TRBV14 and TRBJ2-7; D unclear. In germline, CDR1 is SGHDN, CDR2 FVKESK. This CDR3 has 14 residues. V dropped 0 bases and J dropped 3 bases, with 9 bases sitting between them. The CDR3 DNA sequence: TGTGCCAGCAGCCAAGATTACGGACGCTACGAGCAGTACTTC. Its protein is CASSQDYGRYEQYF. The full variable domain, completed using reference TRBV14 and TRBJ2-7, is EAGVTQFPSHSVIEKGQTVTLRCDPISGHDNLYWYRRVMGKEIKFLLHFVKESKQDESGMPNNRFLAERTGGTYSTLKVQPAELEDSGVYFCASSQDYGRYEQYFGPGTRLTVT.

This chain connects TRBV6-1 to TRBJ1-1, with D hard to call. V dropped 5 bases and J dropped 4 bases, with 11 bases sitting between them. The germline V gene has CDR1 MNHNS and CDR2 SASEGT. CDR3 length equals 13 residues. The CDR3: CASSRPMSTEAFF. Here the CDR3 DNA reads TGTGCCAGCAGTAGACCCATGAGCACTGAAGCTTTCTTT.

This clonotype was seen a few times. J is TRBJ2-3 and V is TRBV27; 7 bases are shared with TRBD2. CDR3 length: 15 residues. Trimming removed 4 bases from V and 9 bases from J; junction bases left unmatched: 13. The V gene's germline CDR1 is MNHEY and CDR2 SMNVEV (reference sequence). The DNA of the CDR3 is TGTGCCAGCAGTTCGAGGACTAGTAAAGGGGACACGCAGTATTTT. It codes for CASSSRTSKGDTQYF.

V and J are TRBV30 and TRBJ2-3; D gene unclear. With 4 bases removed from V and 4 bases from J, the gap between germline ends came to 12 bases. Germline loops: CDR1 GTSNPN, CDR2 SVGIG (reference sequence). CDR3 length: 13 amino acids. The CDR3 coding sequence is TGTGCCTGGATGAAAAGGCGCCCAGATACGCAGTATTTT. It is translated as CAWMKRRPDTQYF.

This clonotype was recorded many times. The CDR3 DNA reads as TGCAGCGTCATCGTGACAGGGCACTATGGCTACACCTTC. Translating it yields CSVIVTGHYGYTF. The chain couples TRBV29-1 to TRBJ1-2, with 7 bases matching TRBD1. CDR1 and CDR2 (germline): SQVTM, ANQGSEA. Germline trimming cut 6 bases from V and 3 bases from J; bases unmatched to any gene: 7. The length of the CDR3 is 13 residues.

The chain is built from TRBV2 and TRBJ1-1; D is perhaps TRBD1 (5 bases). The CDR3 consists of 12 residues. The germline V gene has CDR1 SNHLY and CDR2 FYNNEI. Trimming stripped 10 bases from V and 1 base from J, with 10 bases between. CDR3 amino acids: CATMGGNTEAFF. The CDR3, as DNA: TGTGCCACCATGGGGGGGAACACTGAAGCTTTCTTT.

This clonotype was observed a few times. This chain uses TRBV9 with TRBJ1-6; no clear D. The V gene lost 4 bases and the J gene lost 2 bases, with 13 bases spanning the gap. The CDR3 extends over 16 amino acids. CDR1 and CDR2 from the germline V gene are SGDLS and YYNGEE. In DNA, the CDR3 is TGTGCCAGCAGCCCGCAGGCAGGTGCCTATAATTCACCCCTCCACTTT. It is translated as CASSPQAGAYNSPLHF.

This clonotype turned up a few times. The chain uses TRBV6-1 and TRBJ2-2; either TRBD1 or TRBD2 may supply D (5 bases each). The CDR3 has 15 amino acids. The germline V and J ends were trimmed by 5 bases and 3 bases, with 13 bases remaining between them. Germline loops: CDR1 MNHNS, CDR2 SASEGT. The CDR3 coding sequence is TGTGCCAGCAGTCCCCGGGGACCCCACACCGGGGAGCTGTTTTTT. Protein: CASSPRGPHTGELFF.

The table lists this clonotype with a few counts. V usage is TRBV5-1 and J usage is TRBJ1-1, with 8 bases fitting TRBD1. With V trimmed by 5 bases and J by 7 bases, 7 bases remained unmatched. Germline lookup yields CDR1 SGHRS and CDR2 YFSETQ. CDR3 length equals 13 residues. CDR3 sequence: CASRLGQALEAFF. The CDR3 nucleotides read TGCGCCAGCAGACTGGGACAGGCCCTTGAAGCTTTCTTT.

J is TRBJ2-1 and V is TRBV19, with TRBD2 matching over 9 bases. The trim removed 2 bases at V and 4 bases at J, leaving 6 bases unmatched. The germline V gene has CDR1 LNHDA and CDR2 SQIVND (reference sequence). The CDR3 contains 16 residues. This chain's CDR3 is CASSIRPAGGYNEQFF. The DNA of the CDR3 is TGTGCCAGTAGTATACGGCCAGCGGGGGGATACAATGAGCAGTTCTTC.

This clonotype was seen a handful of times. CDR3 in amino acids: CASSLRGSGGYNEQFF. The CDR3, as DNA: TGTGCCAGCAGCCTCCGGGGGAGCGGGGGGTACAATGAGCAGTTCTTC. The rearrangement joins TRBV12-3 or TRBV12-4 to TRBJ2-1; 9 bases match TRBD2. Unmatched junction bases numbered 10, after V lost 6 bases and J lost 4 bases. The CDR3 covers 16 residues.

The sample holds a few counts of this clonotype. The CDR3 spells CASKGFSGANVLTF. CDR3 DNA: TGTGCCAGCAAGGGGTTCTCTGGGGCCAACGTCCTGACTTTC. This rearrangement joins TRBV9 to TRBJ2-6; possibly TRBD1 for D (5 bases). This CDR3 region has 14 residues. V was trimmed by 6 bases and J by 0 bases, leaving 7 bases between them. Germline V gene data show CDR1 as SGDLS and CDR2 as YYNGEE.

This clonotype has just a few counts. The rearrangement uses TRBV11-2 and TRBJ1-1; unclear D gene. There are 17 residues in the CDR3. Trimming stripped 0 bases from V and 1 base from J, with 15 bases between. CDR1 and CDR2 from the germline V gene are SGHAT and FQNNGV. Here the CDR3 DNA reads TGTGCCAGCAGCTTAGAAATCTTGAGGGTTAGGAACACTGAAGCTTTCTTT. It codes for CASSLEILRVRNTEAFF.

The chain employs TRBV6-1 and TRBJ2-2, with a weak D call TRBD2 (6 bases). Germline CDR1 is MNHNS and CDR2 is SASEGT. The CDR3 contains 16 residues. Between the trimmed V and J ends, which lost 6 bases and 1 base, there was a span of 15 bases. CDR3 residues: CASRRKGTGNTGELFF. CDR3 nucleotide sequence: TGTGCCAGCAGGAGGAAGGGGACTGGGAACACCGGGGAGCTGTTTTTT.

This rearrangement joins TRBV11-1 to TRBJ2-3; 7 bases align to TRBD1. Looked up from germline, CDR1 is SGHAT and CDR2 is FQDESV (reference sequence). CDR3 length: 18 residues. V dropped 3 bases and J dropped 2; count of bases not matched to a gene: 14. The CDR3 DNA reads as TGTGCCAGCAGCTTCCCCGTAGGGTGGACAGGAGCCACAGATACGCAGTATTTT. Translated: CASSFPVGWTGATDTQYF. The full variable domain, its missing parts supplied by reference TRBV11-1 and TRBJ2-3, is EAEVAQSPRYKITEKSQAVAFWCDPISGHATLYWYRQILGQGPELLVQFQDESVVDDSQLPKDRFSAERLKGVDSTLKIQPAELGDSAMYLCASSFPVGWTGATDTQYFGPGTRLTVL.

The chain carries TRBV5-6 and TRBJ2-1; 8 nucleotides agree with TRBD2. The V and J ends lost 0 bases and 9 bases, in that order; junction bases with no gene match: 5. Germline V gives CDR1 SGHDT, CDR2 YYEEEE. CDR3 length equals 14 residues. In DNA form, the CDR3 reads TGTGCCAGCAGCTTGGGAGCGGGAGACGGTGAGCAGTTCTTC. As protein: CASSLGAGDGEQFF.

DNA of the CDR3: TGTGCCAGCAGCGTAGACTTGAACACTGAAGCTTTCTTT. This codes for CASSVDLNTEAFF. The chain joins TRBV9 to TRBJ1-1, with D hard to call. This CDR3 contains 13 residues. V dropped 0 bases and J dropped 0 bases, with 3 bases sitting between them. The germline V gene encodes CDR1 SGDLS and CDR2 YYNGEE.

V is TRBV5-1 and J is TRBJ2-3; D not certain. Trimming stripped 0 bases from V and 3 bases from J, with 11 bases between. The CDR3 is 15 residues long. Germline CDR1 is SGHRS and CDR2 is YFSETQ. The DNA for the CDR3 is TGCGCCAGCAGCTTGGGTTCTGGGGATACAGATACGCAGTATTTT. It translates to CASSLGSGDTDTQYF.

The chain employs TRBV29-1 and TRBJ1-5, with D possibly TRBD1 on 5 matching bases. Trimming removed 4 bases from V and 2 bases from J, with 12 bases in between. Germline V gene sequence: CDR1 SQVTM, CDR2 ANQGSEA. The CDR3 length is 14 residues. DNA of the CDR3: TGCAGCGTTGCTGGGGGAGGGGGCAATCAGCCCCAGCATTTT. Amino acid sequence: CSVAGGGGNQPQHF.

This chain links TRBV15 with TRBJ1-1; unclear D gene. This CDR3 has 13 amino acids. From germline, CDR1 is LNHNV and CDR2 YYDKDF (reference sequence). Trimming left V 0 bases short and J 7 bases short, with 9 bases between. Here the CDR3 DNA reads TGTGCCACCAGCAGAGATTTGGCGGATGAAGCTTTCTTT. It specifies CATSRDLADEAFF.

This clonotype was found many times. The chain combines TRBV5-1 with TRBJ2-7; TRBD1 is a possible D gene (6 bases). The germline V gene has CDR1 SGHRS and CDR2 YFSETQ. This CDR3 is 14 amino acids long. The ends were cut back, 4 bases at V and 2 bases at J, with 13 bases in the middle. The DNA of the CDR3 is TGCGCCAGCAGCGCCGGGACACCGACCTACGAGCAGTACTTC. This codes for CASSAGTPTYEQYF.

This clonotype turned up a few times. The chain recombines TRBV20-1 with TRBJ2-7; D possibly corresponds to TRBD1 (6 bases). Per germline, CDR1 DFQATT and CDR2 SNEGSKA (reference sequence). The CDR3 is 15 amino acids. The CDR3 DNA reads as TGCAGCGCAATCTCACCAGGGGTCTCCTCCTACGAGCAGTACTTC. Its protein is CSAISPGVSSYEQYF.